One sample yielded the 10 T cell receptor beta chains listed below, sequenced in a study of blood T cell repertoires in COVID-19. This table comes from immunoSEQ multiplex PCR, and its TCRdb copy is limited to in-frame clones, with some not included. The sample shows approximately 30,000 clones, roughly 89% of them seen only once. Sequences were obtained from peripheral blood. The origin of the receptors is a human donor in a cohort sampled during active COVID-19.

The genes are TRBV18 and TRBJ1-3; D remains ambiguous. Trimming took off 1 base at V and 0 bases at J, with 10 bases between the two ends. Germline V CDR1 and CDR2: KGHSH, LQKENI. This CDR3 region has 16 residues. The CDR3 sequence is CASSPQPVPSGNTIYF. The CDR3 bases are TGTGCCAGCTCACCACAACCAGTACCCTCTGGAAACACCATATATTTT. Filled out from reference TRBV18 and TRBJ1-3, the complete variable domain reads NAGVMQNPRHLVRRRGQEARLRCSPMKGHSHVYWYRQLPEEGLKFMVYLQKENIIDESGMPKERFSAEFPKEGPSILRIQQVVRGDSAAYFCASSPQPVPSGNTIYFGEGSWLTVV.

The gene calls are TRBV6-5 and TRBJ1-5, with a possible D match to TRBD1 (5 bases). V lost 8 bases and J lost 5, with 19 bases in between. CDR1 and CDR2 (germline): MNHEY, SVGAGI. CDR3 length: 15 residues. The CDR3 bases are TGTGCCAGCTCCCTTACGGGGGTACAAGATCAGCCCCAGCATTTT. Encoded protein: CASSLTGVQDQPQHF.

This chain uses TRBV5-3 with TRBJ2-2; 8 positions agree with TRBD2. TRBV5-3 is filed as an ORF, its function uncertain. The CDR3 extends over 14 amino acids. V gave up 7 bases and J gave up 5 bases; unmatched junction bases: 7. DNA for the CDR3: TGTGCCAGAGACGGGACTAGGACTACCGGGGAGCTGTTTTTT. Protein product: CARDGTRTTGELFF.

This chain connects TRBV4-1 to TRBJ2-7, with 11 bases matching TRBD1. This CDR3 has 15 amino acids. The V gene's germline CDR1 is MGHRA and CDR2 YSYEKL. The J segment lost 3 bases and the V segment lost 0 bases, leaving 1 base of the junction unmatched. The CDR3 protein is CASSQEGTGGYEQYF. The CDR3 region has the DNA TGCGCCAGCAGCCAAGAAGGGACAGGGGGCTACGAGCAGTACTTC.

V is TRBV7-8 and J is TRBJ1-1; 7 bases line up with TRBD1. The germline V gene encodes CDR1 SGHVS and CDR2 FQNEAQ. The CDR3 is 14 residues long. The V gene end was trimmed by 0 bases and the J gene end by 3 bases; junction bases not matched to a gene: 1. The chain's CDR3 is CASSLAGTDTEAFF. Here the CDR3 DNA reads TGTGCCAGCAGCTTAGCGGGGACAGACACTGAAGCTTTCTTT.

This rearrangement joins TRBV7-3 to TRBJ1-1; TRBD1 might be the D (6 bases). V was clipped by 4 bases and J by 1 base, with 16 bases between them. CDR1 and CDR2 (germline): SGHTA, FQGTGA. This CDR3 comprises 16 residues. For the CDR3, the DNA is TGTGCCAGCAGCTCCCAACCGTCGACAGGGAACACTGAAGCTTTCTTT. As protein: CASSSQPSTGNTEAFF.

This chain uses TRBV10-2 with TRBJ2-5; a weak D match, TRBD2 (5 bases). The CDR3 is 13 amino acids. The germline gives CDR1 WSHSY, CDR2 SAAADI. The V end lost 2 bases, the J end lost 5 bases, and 9 bases lay between the germline ends. The chain's CDR3 is CASSEESGETQYF. CDR3 DNA: TGCGCCAGCAGTGAGGAGTCGGGGGAGACCCAGTACTTC.

V usage is TRBV28 and J usage is TRBJ2-7; possible D gene TRBD1, 6 bases. Trimming pared 7 bases from V and 2 bases from J, leaving 15 bases between. Germline CDR1 reads MDHEN; CDR2 reads SYDVKM. This CDR3 is built from 14 residues. The CDR3 reads CASMITGSTYEQYF. CDR3 bases: TGTGCCAGCATGATCACAGGGTCAACCTACGAGCAGTACTTC.

This rearrangement joins TRBV9 to TRBJ2-2; tentative D call: TRBD1 (6 bases). Trimming removed 3 bases from V and 3 bases from J, with 12 bases in between. This CDR3 is built from 15 residues. CDR1 is SGDLS and CDR2 is YYNGEE in the germline V gene. Here the CDR3 reads CASSGGRGYTGELFF. CDR3 DNA: TGTGCCAGCAGCGGCGGCAGGGGTTACACCGGGGAGCTGTTTTTT.

V gene TRBV19 combines with J gene TRBJ1-5, with TRBD1 matching over 8 bases. Trimming took 3 bases from V and 7 from J; bases not matched to a gene: 14. CDR3 length equals 17 residues. The germline gives CDR1 LNHDA, CDR2 SQIVND (reference sequence). The CDR3 coding sequence is TGTGCCAGTAGTATGTCTCAAGACAGGGGTCTCCGGCAGCCCCAGCATTTT. Amino acid sequence: CASSMSQDRGLRQPQHF.